This TCR beta chain appears in the sequencing data of a study of T cell responses to AZD1222 COVID-19 vaccine. Some clones are missing from TCRdb's copy, which holds only in-frame ones; the method was immunoSEQ multiplex PCR. The sample consists of 150,000 or so clones, 88% of them appearing once. Overall study findings and caveats: Most donors were white British, females outnumbered males, and clonal diversity was possibly underestimated.

As concerns this clone: Its specificity is not known.

The CDR3 contains 13 residues. Per the germline V gene, CDR1 is SGDLS and CDR2 is YYNGEE. The ends were cut back, 3 bases at V and 1 base at J, with 7 bases in the middle. The sequencing used peripheral blood, collected on day 0 of AZD1222 vaccination. This sequence originates from an adult in good health. The V call is TRBV9, the J call TRBJ1-1; no clear D gene. CDR3 amino acids: CASSGGGNTEAFF. DNA of the CDR3: TGTGCCAGCAGCGGGGGAGGGAACACTGAAGCTTTCTTT.